This T cell receptor (beta chain) stems from a study of T cell responses to AZD1222 COVID-19 vaccine. Study-wide context: Timing groups of about 4 and about 12 weeks for second doses were pooled. General study findings and limits: Females outnumbered males among donors, who were mostly white British; clonal diversity was possibly underestimated. Spike-wide vaccine-associated CD4 TCRs dominated at 160-218 and 743-854. Spike-specific TCR breadth rose after two AZD1222 doses, and depth rose as well.

The V end was cut by 8 bases, the J end by 3 bases, with 16 bases between. The CDR3 contains 14 residues. Germline assignment: CDR1 MDHEN and CDR2 SYDVKM. In its sample, this clone was seen a few times. Antigen unknown. Method: immunoSEQ multiplex PCR; TCRdb's copy keeps in-frame clones and lacks some. Of about 130,000 clones detected, about 90% appear once; the ten largest clones hold roughly 1.5%. The V gene is TRBV28, the J gene TRBJ1-1; D is possibly TRBD1 (5 bases). The sequenced sample was peripheral blood, obtained on day 0 of AZD1222 vaccination. This clonotype originated in an adult in good health. The CDR3 is CASEAGGFYTEAFF. In DNA form, the CDR3 reads TGTGCCAGCGAAGCTGGGGGTTTTTACACTGAAGCTTTCTTT.